The 7 T cell receptor beta chains reported below all come from one sample, sequenced in a study of T cell repertoires in cytomegalovirus infection. These receptors' targets are unknown. One entry per CDR3 protein, called by TCRdb with MiXCR from the reads. This table holds approximately 470,000 distinct CDR3 sequences, roughly 42% found once. This specimen was cultured PBMCs, taken from culture after CMV antigen stimulation. These receptors were taken from a human donor in good health (CMV status not recorded). Some clones in this sample may be carry-over from other donors' samples.

The chain couples TRBV2 to TRBJ1-6, with D possibly TRBD1 on 6 matching bases. CDR1 and CDR2 (germline): SNHLY, FYNNEI. V lost 7 bases and J lost 0, with 10 bases in between. The CDR3 covers 15 residues. The CDR3 nucleotides are TGTGCCAGCAAGGGGACAAGCTCCTATAATTCACCCCTCCACTTT. It is translated as CASKGTSSYNSPLHF.

This clonotype was detected only a few times. The chain combines TRBV7-8 with TRBJ2-7, with D tentatively TRBD1 (8 bases). This CDR3 is built from 15 residues. In germline, CDR1 is SGHVS, CDR2 FQNEAQ. V was trimmed by 4 bases and J by 3 bases, leaving 16 bases between them. The CDR3 reads CASSSMTGEGYEQYF. The CDR3 DNA reads as TGTGCCAGCAGCTCCATGACAGGGGAGGGCTACGAGCAGTACTTC. The full variable domain, its missing parts supplied by reference TRBV7-8 and TRBJ2-7, is GAGVSQSPRYKVAKRGQDVALRCDPISGHVSLFWYQQALGQGPEFLTYFQNEAQLDKSGLPSDRFFAERPEGSVSTLKIQRTQQEDSAVYLCASSSMTGEGYEQYFGPGTRLTVT.

The gene calls are TRBV6-8 and TRBJ2-4; 7 positions match TRBD1. This CDR3 comprises 13 residues. CDR1 and CDR2 from the germline V gene are MNHGY and SAAAGT. The trim removed 6 bases at V and 7 bases at J, leaving 6 bases unmatched. The CDR3 region is CASRQGIQNIQYF. The CDR3 nucleotides read TGTGCCAGCAGACAGGGGATCCAGAACATTCAGTACTTC.

This rearrangement joins TRBV19 to TRBJ2-3; D is undetermined. V was pared by 3 bases and J by 5 bases, with 6 bases between. Germline V gives CDR1 LNHDA, CDR2 SQIVND (reference sequence). The CDR3 length is 12 residues. The CDR3 sequence is CASSMRGDTQYF. CDR3 nucleotide sequence: TGTGCCAGTAGTATGAGAGGAGATACGCAGTATTTT.

There are a few counts of this clonotype. The chain links TRBV7-2 to TRBJ1-1; TRBD1 agrees at 7 bases. The CDR3 length is 17 residues. V lost 2 bases to trimming and J lost 2 bases; unmatched junction nucleotides: 11. Germline values: CDR1 SGHTA, CDR2 FQGNSA. Here the CDR3 DNA reads TGTGCCAGCAGCTTAAGAATCTTTAGGGACAGTAACACTGAAGCTTTCTTT. Residues: CASSLRIFRDSNTEAFF.

This chain uses TRBV28 with TRBJ1-4, with 12 bases matching TRBD1. Germline V gene data show CDR1 as MDHEN and CDR2 as SYDVKM. J gave up 11 bases and V 5 bases, and 9 bases lay outside the gene matches. This CDR3 has 15 residues. CDR3 nucleotides: TGTGCCAGCAGTACCCCCGGGACAGGGGGCTTCAAACTGTTTTTT. Translating it yields CASSTPGTGGFKLFF.

The chain recombines TRBV9 with TRBJ2-3, with D perhaps matching TRBD2 (5 bases). CDR1 is SGDLS, CDR2 YYNGEE, per germline. The CDR3 has 17 residues. The ends were cut back, 3 bases at V and 0 bases at J, with 17 bases in the middle. The CDR3, as DNA: TGTGCCAGCAGCGGAGGGAAAGGAAGTCTGAGCACAGATACGCAGTATTTT. Its protein is CASSGGKGSLSTDTQYF.